The 20 T cell receptor beta chains presented below share a single source sample, sequenced in a study of blood T cells in healthy people across ages. It was with a sample-barcoded 5' primer and a J-beta primer mix that a second PCR of about 6 to 12 cycles was run. MiXCR was run by TCRdb on the 5' RACE reads, yielding one entry per CDR3 protein. The table records approximately 2,000,000 distinct CDR3 sequences, around 40% of them present only once. Sequencing used blood. The source is a human donor in good health.

The CDR3 region has the DNA TGCGCCAGCAGTGACGGGCGGGGGGACTACGAGCAGTACTTC. This codes for CASSDGRGDYEQYF. The V and J genes are TRBV4-1 and TRBJ2-7, with 8 bases matching TRBD2. V was pared by 6 bases and J by 3 bases, with 7 bases of the junction left unmatched. In germline, CDR1 is MGHRA, CDR2 YSYEKL. The CDR3 is 14 amino acids.

This clonotype was picked up a small number of times. The CDR3 spells CASSFFGLRGSGELFF. CDR3 nucleotide sequence: TGTGCCAGCAGTTTCTTCGGGTTGCGGGGGAGCGGGGAGCTGTTTTTT. The rearrangement links TRBV6-2 or TRBV6-3 to TRBJ2-2; TRBD2 matches 7 bases. The CDR3 length is 16 residues. Trimming at V came to 4 bases and at J to 7 bases, leaving 12 bases not matched to a gene. CDR1 and CDR2 (germline): MNHEY, SVGEGT.

V and J are TRBV12-3 or TRBV12-4 and TRBJ2-1, with D possibly matching TRBD2 (6 bases). V lost 6 bases to trimming and J lost 6 bases, with 15 bases between them. This CDR3 is built from 14 residues. Here the CDR3 reads CASRQRLDLNEQFF. The CDR3 nucleotides read TGTGCCAGCAGGCAAAGACTAGATCTCAATGAGCAGTTCTTC.

The chain carries TRBV20-1 and TRBJ2-7; 7 bases fit TRBD2. The V gene's germline CDR1 is DFQATT and CDR2 SNEGSKA (reference sequence). The CDR3 has 14 residues. The ends lost 7 bases at V and 3 bases at J; junction bases unmatched: 12. The CDR3 sequence is CSGVREARGYEQYF. Here the CDR3 DNA reads TGCAGTGGGGTACGGGAGGCAAGGGGCTACGAGCAGTACTTC.

This CDR3 is CSVGTGINYGYTF. The CDR3 DNA sequence: TGCAGCGTGGGGACAGGGATTAACTATGGCTACACCTTC. The rearrangement links TRBV29-1 to TRBJ1-2, with TRBD1 identical over 9 bases. The CDR3 runs to 13 residues. Germline CDR1 reads SQVTM; CDR2 reads ANQGSEA. V dropped 6 bases and J dropped 1; count of bases not matched to a gene: 3.

The rearrangement uses TRBV10-3 and TRBJ2-3, with a tentative D call TRBD2 (5 bases). Trimming pared 7 bases from V and 5 bases from J, leaving 16 bases between. CDR1 and CDR2 from the germline V gene are ENHRY and SYGVKD. This CDR3 contains 14 residues. DNA for the CDR3: TGTGCCATCACCCTGGGCCTTGAGGGAGATACGCAGTATTTT. Translated, it gives CAITLGLEGDTQYF.

On this clonotype itself: Given the absence of the conserved phenylalanine or tryptophan at the CDR3 end, a read error is likely. This chain links TRBV28 with TRBJ2-5, with D tentatively TRBD1 (6 bases). The J call is doubtful: the DNA matches TRBJ2-7 better. The CDR3 length is 14 residues. CDR1 is MDHEN, CDR2 SYDVKM, per germline. The CDR3 region has the DNA TGTGCCAGCAGTTTAGCAGGGGTCTGGTACGAGCAGTACTGC. Amino acid sequence: CASSLAGVWYEQYC.

This chain joins TRBV10-3 and TRBJ2-1, with D unclear. The V gene lost 5 bases and the J gene lost 8 bases, with 10 bases spanning the gap. The CDR3 contains 12 residues. Germline V gene sequence: CDR1 ENHRY, CDR2 SYGVKD. The CDR3 loop is CAISSGVDEQFF. CDR3 nucleotide sequence: TGTGCCATCAGTAGTGGGGTGGATGAGCAGTTCTTC.

This chain joins TRBV20-1 and TRBJ2-7; TRBD2 matches 11 bases. The CDR3 is made up of 15 amino acids. Germline assignment: CDR1 DFQATT and CDR2 SNEGSKA (reference sequence). V shed 5 bases, J shed 0 bases, and the junction held 6 bases outside the gene matches. This CDR3 is CSAPTSGGLSYEQYF. CDR3 sequence (DNA): TGCAGTGCTCCCACTAGCGGGGGCCTCTCCTACGAGCAGTACTTC.

The rearrangement uses TRBV6-6 and TRBJ2-2; 7 bases line up with TRBD1. The CDR3 length is 15 residues. V lost 4 bases, J lost 1 base, and 3 bases stayed unmatched. Germline values: CDR1 MNHNY, CDR2 SVGAGI (reference sequence). Here the CDR3 DNA reads TGTGCCAGCAGTTCTTACAGGGGGAACACCGGGGAGCTGTTTTTT. This codes for CASSSYRGNTGELFF.

The genes are TRBV5-1 and TRBJ2-3; D possibly corresponds to TRBD1 (5 bases). Germline loops: CDR1 SGHRS, CDR2 YFSETQ. The CDR3 spans 12 residues. The V and J ends lost 2 bases and 9 bases respectively, with 10 bases between them. The CDR3 DNA reads as TGCGCCAGCAGCTTCGAACAGGACACGCAGTATTTT. Translating it yields CASSFEQDTQYF.

This chain joins TRBV29-1 and TRBJ2-1, with 10 bases fitting TRBD2. The CDR3 has 16 residues. Germline V gene lookup returns CDR1 SQVTM and CDR2 ANQGSEA. The V gene end was trimmed by 1 base and the J gene end by 2 bases; junction bases not matched to a gene: 5. The DNA of the CDR3 is TGCAGCGTTGAAGGACTAGCGGGCATCCCCTACAATGAGCAGTTCTTC. The encoded protein is CSVEGLAGIPYNEQFF.

This clonotype has more than one count but fewer than ten. The chain recombines TRBV28 with TRBJ2-4; 9 bases are a match to TRBD1. TRBJ2-7 explains the end of the DNA better; the J call may be wrong. The V gene's germline CDR1 is MDHEN and CDR2 SYDVKM. CDR3 size: 14 residues. CDR3 in DNA: TGTGCCAGCTGTACAGGGGGCAATTTCTACGAGCAGTACTTC. Translation: CASCTGGNFYEQYF.

This clonotype was detected only a few times. The rearrangement uses TRBV7-9 and TRBJ1-2; D is possibly TRBD1 (5 bases). The germline V and J ends were trimmed by 5 bases and 4 bases, with 17 bases remaining between them. Germline assignment: CDR1 SEHNR and CDR2 FQNEAQ (reference sequence). The CDR3 sequence is 15 residues long. In DNA, the CDR3 is TGTGCCAGCAGCAAGGATTTGGGGCACAGCTATGGCTACACCTTC. It is translated as CASSKDLGHSYGYTF.

The chain joins TRBV28 to TRBJ1-2; tentative D call: TRBD1 (5 bases). Germline CDR1 and CDR2: MDHEN and SYDVKM. The CDR3 has 16 residues. The V end lost 5 bases, the J end lost 2 bases, and 18 bases lay between the germline ends. CDR3 amino acids: CASSPPPWGDNYGYTF. The CDR3 region has the DNA TGTGCCAGCAGTCCACCCCCTTGGGGGGACAACTATGGCTACACCTTC.

This clonotype was detected only a few times. The V call is TRBV6-6, the J call TRBJ2-3; D is undetermined. Trimming shortened V by 2 bases and J by 8 bases, and 14 bases separated the two germline ends. The length of the CDR3 is 14 residues. From germline, CDR1 is MNHNY and CDR2 SVGAGI (reference sequence). The CDR3 here is CASSYAYDRTTQYF. The DNA for the CDR3 is TGTGCCAGCAGTTACGCATACGACCGTACTACGCAGTATTTT.

The gene calls are TRBV6-2 or TRBV6-3 and TRBJ1-2; the D gene is possibly TRBD1 (5 bases). This CDR3 region has 16 residues. V lost 3 bases and J 8 bases, leaving 22 bases between the germline ends. Germline V lookup: CDR1 MNHEY, CDR2 SVGEGT. DNA of the CDR3: TGTGCCAGCAGTTATAACCCAAGCAGGGTCTTTTACGGCTACACCTTC. Translated: CASSYNPSRVFYGYTF.

In its sample, this clonotype was seen a few times. The genes are TRBV7-8 and TRBJ2-5; D remains unclear. The DNA end favors TRBJ2-7, so the J call may be wrong. This CDR3 has 13 residues. Germline V gene lookup returns CDR1 SGHVS and CDR2 FQNEAQ. This chain's CDR3 is CASSLVPDLEQYF. CDR3 nucleotide sequence: TGTGCCAGCAGCTTAGTCCCGGACCTCGAGCAGTACTTC.

The V and J genes are TRBV6-2 or TRBV6-3 and TRBJ2-4; D is unresolved. The J call is uncertain, as TRBJ2-7 better fits the DNA end. The CDR3 runs 16 residues. Per the germline V gene, CDR1 is MNHEY and CDR2 is SVGEGT. Written as DNA, the CDR3 is TGTGCCAGCAGTTACTCGGTTGAAACTCAAACCTACGAGCAGTACTTC. Amino acids: CASSYSVETQTYEQYF.

This sequence joins TRBV11-2 and TRBJ1-3; D remains unclear. CDR3 size: 16 residues. The V end was cut by 0 bases, the J end by 0 bases, with 9 bases between. The germline V gene encodes CDR1 SGHAT and CDR2 FQNNGV. The CDR3 sequence: CASSLEGASSGNTIYF. The DNA of the CDR3 is TGTGCCAGCAGCTTAGAAGGCGCTAGCTCTGGAAACACCATATATTTT.